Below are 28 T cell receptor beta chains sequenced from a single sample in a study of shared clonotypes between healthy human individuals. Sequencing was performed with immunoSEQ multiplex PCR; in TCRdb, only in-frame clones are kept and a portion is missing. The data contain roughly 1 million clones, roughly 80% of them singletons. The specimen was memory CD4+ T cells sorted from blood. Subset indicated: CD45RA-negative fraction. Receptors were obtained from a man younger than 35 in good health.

CDR3 sequence: CASSVDPGLHNEQFF. The CDR3 DNA reads as TGTGCCAGCAGCGTAGACCCGGGACTGCATAATGAGCAGTTCTTC. This rearrangement joins TRBV9 to TRBJ2-1; a weak D match, TRBD2 (6 bases). The germline V gene has CDR1 SGDLS and CDR2 YYNGEE. The CDR3 runs to 15 residues. V was cut by 0 bases and J by 7 bases, with 14 bases left in between.

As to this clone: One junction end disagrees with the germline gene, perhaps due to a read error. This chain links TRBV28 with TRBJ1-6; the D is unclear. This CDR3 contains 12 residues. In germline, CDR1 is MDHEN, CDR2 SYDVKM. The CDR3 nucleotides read TGTGCCAGCATCAGCAGGAATTCATCCCTCCACTTT. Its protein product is CASISRNSSLHF.

CDR3 in DNA: TGCGCCAGCAGCCAGCTTATTTCTCAGGGCGGGGGTAGGGAGACCCAGTACTTC. Translated: CASSQLISQGGGRETQYF. J is TRBJ2-5 and V is TRBV4-1; the match to TRBD2 covers 7 bases. The trim removed 3 bases at V and 5 bases at J, leaving 18 bases unmatched. This CDR3 comprises 18 residues. From germline, CDR1 is MGHRA and CDR2 YSYEKL.

This CDR3 reads CASSLAGGNYGYTF. The CDR3 coding sequence is TGTGCCAGCAGCTTAGCCGGGGGTAACTATGGCTACACCTTC. This chain links TRBV7-2 with TRBJ1-2, with D maybe TRBD1 (5 bases). CDR1 is SGHTA, CDR2 FQGNSA, per germline. The CDR3 is 14 residues long. Trimming pared 0 bases from V and 1 base from J, leaving 6 bases between.

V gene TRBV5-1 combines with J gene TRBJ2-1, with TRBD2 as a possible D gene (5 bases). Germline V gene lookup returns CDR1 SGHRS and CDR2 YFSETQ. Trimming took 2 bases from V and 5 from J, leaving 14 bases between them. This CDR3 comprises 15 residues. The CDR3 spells CASSFRDTGNNEQFF. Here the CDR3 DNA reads TGCGCCAGCAGCTTTAGAGACACGGGGAACAATGAGCAGTTCTTC. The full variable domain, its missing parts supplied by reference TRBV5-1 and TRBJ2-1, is KAGVTQTPRYLIKTRGQQVTLSCSPISGHRSVSWYQQTPGQGLQFLFEYFSETQRNKGNFPGRFSGRQFSNSRSEMNVSTLELGDSALYLCASSFRDTGNNEQFFGPGTRLTVL.

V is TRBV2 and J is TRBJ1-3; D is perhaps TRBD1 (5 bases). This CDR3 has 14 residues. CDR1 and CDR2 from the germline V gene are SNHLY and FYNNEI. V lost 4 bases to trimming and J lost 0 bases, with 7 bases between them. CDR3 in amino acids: CASSGQISGNTIYF. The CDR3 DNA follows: TGTGCCAGCAGTGGACAGATCTCTGGAAACACCATATATTTT. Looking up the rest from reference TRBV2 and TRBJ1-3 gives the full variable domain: EPEVTQTPSHQVTQMGQEVILRCVPISNHLYFYWYRQILGQKVEFLVSFYNNEISEKSEIFDDQFSVERPDGSNFTLKIRSTKLEDSAMYFCASSGQISGNTIYFGEGSWLTVV.

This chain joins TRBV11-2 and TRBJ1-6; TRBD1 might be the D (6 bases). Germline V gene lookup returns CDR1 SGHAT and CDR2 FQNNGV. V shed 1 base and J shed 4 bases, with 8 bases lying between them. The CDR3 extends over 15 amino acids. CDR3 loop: CASSLGGQYNSPLHF. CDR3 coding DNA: TGTGCCAGCAGCTTAGGCGGACAGTATAATTCACCCCTCCACTTT.

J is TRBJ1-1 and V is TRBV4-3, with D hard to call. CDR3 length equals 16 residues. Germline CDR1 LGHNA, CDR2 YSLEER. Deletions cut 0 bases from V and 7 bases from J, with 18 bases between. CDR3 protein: CASSQESGWQVFEAFF. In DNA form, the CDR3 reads TGCGCCAGCAGCCAAGAGTCGGGATGGCAGGTCTTTGAAGCTTTCTTT.

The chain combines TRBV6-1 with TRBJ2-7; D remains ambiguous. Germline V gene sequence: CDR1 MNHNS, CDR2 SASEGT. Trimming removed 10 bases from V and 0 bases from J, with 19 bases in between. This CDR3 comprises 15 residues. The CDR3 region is CATRNWGPSSYEQYF. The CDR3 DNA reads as TGTGCCACCCGGAATTGGGGTCCCAGCTCCTACGAGCAGTACTTC.

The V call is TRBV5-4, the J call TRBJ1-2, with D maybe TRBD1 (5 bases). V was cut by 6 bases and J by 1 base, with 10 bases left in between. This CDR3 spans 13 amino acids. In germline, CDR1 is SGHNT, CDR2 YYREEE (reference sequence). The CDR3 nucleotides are TGTGCCAGCACCAGGGACGGTAACTATGGCTACACCTTC. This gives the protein CASTRDGNYGYTF. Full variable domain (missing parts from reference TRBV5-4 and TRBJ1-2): ETGVTQSPTHLIKTRGQQVTLRCSSQSGHNTVSWYQQALGQGPQFIFQYYREEENGRGNFPPRFSGLQFPNYSSELNVNALELDDSALYLCASTRDGNYGYTFGSGTRLTVV.

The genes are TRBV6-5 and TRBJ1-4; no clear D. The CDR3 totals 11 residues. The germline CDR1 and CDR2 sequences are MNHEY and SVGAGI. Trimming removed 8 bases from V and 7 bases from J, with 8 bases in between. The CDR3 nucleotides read TGTGCCAGCGGCCCCACTGAAAAACTGTTTTTT. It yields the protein CASGPTEKLFF.

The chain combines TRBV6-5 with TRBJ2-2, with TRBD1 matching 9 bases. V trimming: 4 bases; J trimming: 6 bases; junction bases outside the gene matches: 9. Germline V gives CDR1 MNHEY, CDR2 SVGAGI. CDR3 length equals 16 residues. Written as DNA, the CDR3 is TGTGCCAGCAGTTCCCGGACGGGACAGGGTCCCGGGGAGCTGTTTTTT. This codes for CASSSRTGQGPGELFF.

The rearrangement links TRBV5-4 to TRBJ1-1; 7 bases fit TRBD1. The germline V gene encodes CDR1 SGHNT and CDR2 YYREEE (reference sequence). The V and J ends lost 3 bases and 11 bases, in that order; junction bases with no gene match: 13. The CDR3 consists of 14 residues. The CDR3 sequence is CASSWERQGSMAFF. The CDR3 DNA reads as TGTGCCAGCAGCTGGGAAAGACAGGGTAGTATGGCTTTCTTT.

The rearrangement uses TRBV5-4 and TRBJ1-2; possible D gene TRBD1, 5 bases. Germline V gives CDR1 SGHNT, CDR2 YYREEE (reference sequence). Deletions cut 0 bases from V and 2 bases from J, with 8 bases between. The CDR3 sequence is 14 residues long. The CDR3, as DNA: TGTGCCAGCAGCTTGGGACAGAAGAACTATGGCTACACCTTC. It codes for CASSLGQKNYGYTF.

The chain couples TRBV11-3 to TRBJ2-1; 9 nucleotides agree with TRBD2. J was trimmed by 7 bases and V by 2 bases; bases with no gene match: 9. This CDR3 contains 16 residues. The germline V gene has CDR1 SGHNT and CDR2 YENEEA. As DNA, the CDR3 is TGTGCCAGCAGCTTACCAGGCGGGGGGGCTGGAAATGAGCAGTTCTTC. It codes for CASSLPGGGAGNEQFF.

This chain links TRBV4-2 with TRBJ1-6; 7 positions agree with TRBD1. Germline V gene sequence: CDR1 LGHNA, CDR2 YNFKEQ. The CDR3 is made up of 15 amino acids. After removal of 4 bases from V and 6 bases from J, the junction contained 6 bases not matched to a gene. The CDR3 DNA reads TGTGCCAGCAGCCCTGGGACAGACCTTAATTCACCCCTCCACTTT. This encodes CASSPGTDLNSPLHF.

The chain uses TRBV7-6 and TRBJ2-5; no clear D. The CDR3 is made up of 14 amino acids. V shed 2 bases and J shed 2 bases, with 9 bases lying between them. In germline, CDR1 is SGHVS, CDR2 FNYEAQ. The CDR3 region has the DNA TGTGCCAGCAGCTTACCCGGGCAGCAAGAGACCCAGTACTTC. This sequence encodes CASSLPGQQETQYF.

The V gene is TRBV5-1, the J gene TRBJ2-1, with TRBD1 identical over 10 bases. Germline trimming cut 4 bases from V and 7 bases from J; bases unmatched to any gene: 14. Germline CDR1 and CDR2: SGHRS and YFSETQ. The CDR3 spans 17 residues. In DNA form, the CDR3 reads TGCGCCAGCAGCCTCCGGAGCTTGGGACAGGGGAGGAATGAGCAGTTCTTC. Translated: CASSLRSLGQGRNEQFF.

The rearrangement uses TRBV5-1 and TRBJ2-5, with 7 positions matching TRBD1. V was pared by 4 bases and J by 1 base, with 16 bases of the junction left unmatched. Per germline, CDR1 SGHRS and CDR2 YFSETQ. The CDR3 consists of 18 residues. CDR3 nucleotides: TGCGCCAGCAGCCCGAGCTTGACTGGACAGGCCTCCCAAGAGACCCAGTACTTC. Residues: CASSPSLTGQASQETQYF.

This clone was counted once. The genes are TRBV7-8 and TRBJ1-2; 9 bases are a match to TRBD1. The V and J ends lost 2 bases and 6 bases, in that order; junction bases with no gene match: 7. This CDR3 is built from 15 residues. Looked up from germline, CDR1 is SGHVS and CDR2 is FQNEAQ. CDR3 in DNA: TGTGCCAGCAGCTTACACGACAGGGGGTGGGATGGCTACACCTTC. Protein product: CASSLHDRGWDGYTF.

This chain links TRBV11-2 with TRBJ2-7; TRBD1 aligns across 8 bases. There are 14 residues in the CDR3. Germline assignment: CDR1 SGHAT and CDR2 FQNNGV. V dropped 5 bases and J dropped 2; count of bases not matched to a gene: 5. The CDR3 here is CASSPRTGTYEQYF. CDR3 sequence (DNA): TGTGCCAGCAGCCCCCGGACAGGGACCTACGAGCAGTACTTC.

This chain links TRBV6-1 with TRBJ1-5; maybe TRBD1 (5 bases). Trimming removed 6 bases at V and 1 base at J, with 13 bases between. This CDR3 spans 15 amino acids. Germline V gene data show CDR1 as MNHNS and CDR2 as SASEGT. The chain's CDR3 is CASRGGVVSNQPQHF. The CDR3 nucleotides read TGTGCCAGCAGGGGAGGGGTTGTGAGCAATCAGCCCCAGCATTTT.

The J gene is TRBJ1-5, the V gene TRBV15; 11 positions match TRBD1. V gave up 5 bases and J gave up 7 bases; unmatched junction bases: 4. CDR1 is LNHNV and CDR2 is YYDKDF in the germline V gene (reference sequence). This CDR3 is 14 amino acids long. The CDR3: CATSRGTGGQPQHF. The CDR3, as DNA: TGTGCCACCAGCCGTGGGACAGGGGGACAGCCCCAGCATTTT.

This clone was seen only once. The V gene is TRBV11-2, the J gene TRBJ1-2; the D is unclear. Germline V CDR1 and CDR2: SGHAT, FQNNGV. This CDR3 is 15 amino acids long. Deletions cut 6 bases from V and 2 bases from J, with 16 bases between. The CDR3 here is CASSRLDRENYGYTF. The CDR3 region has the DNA TGTGCCAGCAGTCGACTCGACCGAGAGAACTATGGCTACACCTTC. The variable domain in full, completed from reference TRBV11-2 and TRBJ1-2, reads EAGVAQSPRYKIIEKRQSVAFWCNPISGHATLYWYQQILGQGPKLLIQFQNNGVVDDSQLPKDRFSAERLKGVDSTLKIQPAKLEDSAVYLCASSRLDRENYGYTFGSGTRLTVV.

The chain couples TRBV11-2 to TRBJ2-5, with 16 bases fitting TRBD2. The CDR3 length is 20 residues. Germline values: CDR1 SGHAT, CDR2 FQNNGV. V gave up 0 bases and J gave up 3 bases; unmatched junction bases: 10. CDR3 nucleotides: TGTGCCAGCAGCTTAGATTTTTCGGGACTAGCGGGGGGGAGAAAAGAGACCCAGTACTTC. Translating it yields CASSLDFSGLAGGRKETQYF.

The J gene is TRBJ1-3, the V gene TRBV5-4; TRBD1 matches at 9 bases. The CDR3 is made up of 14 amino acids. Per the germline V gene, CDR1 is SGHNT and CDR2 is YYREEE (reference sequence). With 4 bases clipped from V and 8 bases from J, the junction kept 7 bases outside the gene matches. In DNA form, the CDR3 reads TGTGCCAGCAGCCTGGGACAGGGACGGGACACCATATATTTT. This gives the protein CASSLGQGRDTIYF. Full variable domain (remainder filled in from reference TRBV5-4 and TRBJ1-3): ETGVTQSPTHLIKTRGQQVTLRCSSQSGHNTVSWYQQALGQGPQFIFQYYREEENGRGNFPPRFSGLQFPNYSSELNVNALELDDSALYLCASSLGQGRDTIYFGEGSWLTVV.

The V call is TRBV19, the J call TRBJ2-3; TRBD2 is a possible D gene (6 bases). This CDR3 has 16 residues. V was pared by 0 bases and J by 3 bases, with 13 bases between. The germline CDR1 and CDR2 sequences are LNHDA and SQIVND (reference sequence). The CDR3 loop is CASSIDLAGRTDTQYF. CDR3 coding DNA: TGTGCCAGTAGTATAGATCTCGCGGGGAGGACAGATACGCAGTATTTT.

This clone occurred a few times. DNA of the CDR3: TGTGCCAGCAGTCTAGCTCCTAGAAACACCATATATTTT. The encoded protein is CASSLAPRNTIYF. This chain connects TRBV6-5 to TRBJ1-3; D unresolved. CDR3 size: 13 residues. Germline assignment: CDR1 MNHEY and CDR2 SVGAGI. Trimming shortened V by 5 bases and J by 5 bases, and 10 bases separated the two germline ends.